This T cell receptor (beta chain) emerged from a study of T-cell memory formation after mild COVID-19. Whole-study results and caveats: Confirmation was lacking for SARS-CoV-2 specificity of second-wave clones that peaked on day 37.

CDR1 and CDR2 from the germline V gene are KGHSH and LQKENI. The CDR3 sequence is 15 residues long. Deletions cut 5 bases from V and 6 bases from J, with 19 bases between. This clonotype showed up many times. Its antigen is currently unknown. TCRdb ran MiXCR on the 5' RACE reads and lists one entry per CDR3 protein. The sample has some 330,000 distinct CDR3 sequences, around 21% seen once. This sequence was found in an adult woman who had mild COVID-19 (a few samples of this study predate the infection). Cell type and time point are not known. The V gene is TRBV18, the J gene TRBJ2-5, with D perhaps TRBD1 or TRBD2 (6 bases each). The sequenced sample was PBMCs or a T cell subset sorted from them (not recorded which). The CDR3 loop is CASSTRGGERKTQYF. CDR3 bases: TGTGCCAGCTCAACCAGGGGAGGCGAAAGGAAGACCCAGTACTTC.